This T cell receptor (beta chain) originates from a study of T cell repertoires in cytomegalovirus infection. Whole-study results and caveats: Predominance within the ex vivo response was attributable to HLA-C-restricted CMV-specific TCR beta clonotypes. Accumulated public TCR beta family frequency recognized individuals carrying CMV together with the relevant HLA.

Points on this clonotype: Its antigen is unidentified.

With 1 base clipped from V and 0 bases from J, the junction kept 6 bases outside the gene matches. The germline V gene encodes CDR1 SGHVS and CDR2 FNYEAQ. The CDR3 has 20 residues. TCRdb re-derived calls from the reads in MiXCR, one entry per CDR3 protein. The top ten clones hold 6.5% to 10% of a sample with about 600,000 distinct CDR3 sequences, 20% to 25% of them seen once. The genes are TRBV7-6 and TRBJ2-6, with 13 nucleotides matching TRBD2. The clonotype was recovered from a human donor in good health (CMV status not recorded). Some clones in this sample may be carry-over from other donors' samples. The specimen sequenced was CD8+ T cells from PBMCs. The CDR3 coding sequence is TGTGCCAGCAGCTTAGGGACTAGCGGGGGTCCAAGCTCTGGGGCCAACGTCCTGACTTTC. Translating gives CASSLGTSGGPSSGANVLTF.